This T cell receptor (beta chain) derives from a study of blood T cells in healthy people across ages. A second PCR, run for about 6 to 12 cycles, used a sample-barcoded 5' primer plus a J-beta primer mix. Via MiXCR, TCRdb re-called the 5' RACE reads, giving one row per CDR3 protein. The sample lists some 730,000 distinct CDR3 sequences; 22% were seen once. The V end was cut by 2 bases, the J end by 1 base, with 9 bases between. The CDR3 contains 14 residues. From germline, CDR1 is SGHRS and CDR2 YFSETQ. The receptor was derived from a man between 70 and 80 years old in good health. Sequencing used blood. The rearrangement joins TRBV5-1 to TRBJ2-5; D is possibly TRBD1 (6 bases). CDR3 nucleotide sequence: TGCGCCAGCAGCTTCAACAGGGCCCAAGAGACCCAGTACTTC. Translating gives CASSFNRAQETQYF.